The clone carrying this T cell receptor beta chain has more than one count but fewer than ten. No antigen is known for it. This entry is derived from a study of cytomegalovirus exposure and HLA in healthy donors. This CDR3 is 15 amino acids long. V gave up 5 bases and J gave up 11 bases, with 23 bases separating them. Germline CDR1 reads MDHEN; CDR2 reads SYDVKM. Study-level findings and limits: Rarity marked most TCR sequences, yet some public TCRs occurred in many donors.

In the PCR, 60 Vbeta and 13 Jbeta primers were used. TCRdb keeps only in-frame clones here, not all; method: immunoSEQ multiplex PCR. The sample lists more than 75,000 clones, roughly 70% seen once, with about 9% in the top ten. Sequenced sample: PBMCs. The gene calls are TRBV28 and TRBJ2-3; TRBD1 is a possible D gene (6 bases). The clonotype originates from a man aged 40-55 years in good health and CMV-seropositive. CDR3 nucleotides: TGTGCCAGCAGTGCCCGGGACACCATCATGGGCCTGCAGTATTTT. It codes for CASSARDTIMGLQYF.